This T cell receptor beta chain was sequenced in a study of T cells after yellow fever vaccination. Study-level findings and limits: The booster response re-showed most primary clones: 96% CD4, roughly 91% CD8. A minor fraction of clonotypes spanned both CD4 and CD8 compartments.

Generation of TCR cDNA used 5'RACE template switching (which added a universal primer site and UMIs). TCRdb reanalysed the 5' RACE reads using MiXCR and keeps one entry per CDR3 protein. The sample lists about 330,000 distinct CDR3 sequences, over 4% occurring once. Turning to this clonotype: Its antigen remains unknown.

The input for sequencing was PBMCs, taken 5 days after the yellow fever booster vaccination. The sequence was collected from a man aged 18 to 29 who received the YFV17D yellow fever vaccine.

The CDR3 DNA is TGTGCCAGCAGCCGTTATCTCGGGCCAGCTTTCTTT. It is translated as CASSRYLGPAFF. The rearrangement uses TRBV7-2 and TRBJ1-1; no firm D call. The CDR3 is 12 amino acids. V was pared by 5 bases and J by 10 bases, with 14 bases between. The germline CDR1 and CDR2 sequences are SGHTA and FQGNSA.